The next 31 T cell receptor beta chains were all read from a single sample in a study of blood T cell repertoires in COVID-19. Sequencing was performed with immunoSEQ multiplex PCR; in TCRdb, only in-frame clones are kept and a portion is missing. Of roughly 670,000 clones in the sample, more than 80% were seen once. Sequenced sample: peripheral blood. These receptors all stem from a woman aged 18-30 years with acute or convalescent COVID-19.

The chain is built from TRBV6-2 or TRBV6-3 and TRBJ2-4; the D gene is possibly TRBD2 (7 bases). V dropped 2 bases and J dropped 9 bases, with 14 bases sitting between them. Looked up from germline, CDR1 is MNHEY and CDR2 is SVGEGT. The CDR3 contains 14 residues. As DNA, the CDR3 is TGTGCCAGCAGTTACCGGGTAGGGGGGGTCATTCAGTACTTC. Its translation is CASSYRVGGVIQYF.

The V gene is TRBV5-4, the J gene TRBJ1-2; D gene ambiguous. The germline V gene encodes CDR1 SGHNT and CDR2 YYREEE (reference sequence). The V end was cut by 1 base, the J end by 0 bases, with 7 bases between. The CDR3 consists of 14 residues. This CDR3 reads CASSLSTANYGYTF. In nucleotides, the CDR3 is TGTGCCAGCAGCTTGTCAACAGCTAACTATGGCTACACCTTC.

The CDR3 DNA reads as TGTGCCAGTAGTAGGTCAGGGGGGAATCAGCCCCAGCATTTT. This gives the protein CASSRSGGNQPQHF. The chain is built from TRBV19 and TRBJ1-5; TRBD1 matches 7 bases. This CDR3 region has 14 residues. V trimming: 4 bases; J trimming: 4 bases; junction bases outside the gene matches: 4. Germline V lookup: CDR1 LNHDA, CDR2 SQIVND (reference sequence).

This clone was observed a single time. The chain combines TRBV2 with TRBJ1-5; TRBD1 is a possible D gene (6 bases). This CDR3 has 14 amino acids. V was clipped by 6 bases and J by 7 bases, with 16 bases between them. Germline-derived CDR1 and CDR2 are SNHLY and FYNNEI. The DNA for the CDR3 is TGTGCCAGCAGGGGGACACTTCGAGGACAGCCCCAGCATTTT. This codes for CASRGTLRGQPQHF.

A remark on this clone: This same CDR3 is encoded by further DNA sequences in the sample. The chain has TRBV6-1 and TRBJ2-1; the D gene is possibly TRBD1 (6 bases). V lost 1 base, J lost 4 bases, and 8 bases lay in between. Germline-derived CDR1 and CDR2 are MNHNS and SASEGT. The CDR3 extends over 14 amino acids. The CDR3 sequence is CASSEGTDYNEQFF. In nucleotides, the CDR3 is TGTGCCAGCAGTGAAGGGACAGATTACAATGAGCAGTTCTTC.

The chain is built from TRBV28 and TRBJ1-5; D call uncertain. V lost 3 bases, J lost 4 bases, and 7 bases lay in between. This CDR3 has 13 amino acids. Germline V gives CDR1 MDHEN, CDR2 SYDVKM. CDR3: CASSFPGNQPQHF. In DNA, the CDR3 is TGTGCCAGCAGTTTTCCGGGGAATCAGCCCCAGCATTTT.

The chain links TRBV6-5 to TRBJ1-1; D gene uncertain. Per germline, CDR1 MNHEY and CDR2 SVGAGI. Trimming stripped 8 bases from V and 5 bases from J, with 12 bases between. The CDR3 is 12 amino acids. CDR3 in DNA: TGTGCCAGCTCAGAACGGGTTACTGAAGCTTTCTTT. Translating it yields CASSERVTEAFF.

This chain links TRBV4-1 with TRBJ2-7; possibly TRBD1 for D (6 bases). The V end lost 2 bases, the J end lost 4 bases, and 9 bases lay between the germline ends. Germline-derived CDR1 and CDR2 are MGHRA and YSYEKL. CDR3 length equals 13 residues. The CDR3 reads CASSQNQGYEQYF. In DNA, the CDR3 is TGCGCCAGCAGCCAAAACCAGGGGTACGAGCAGTACTTC.

The chain joins TRBV28 to TRBJ1-4; D gene uncertain. V gave up 2 bases and J gave up 5 bases, with 12 bases separating them. CDR1 is MDHEN and CDR2 is SYDVKM in the germline V gene. The CDR3 loop spans 15 amino acids. This CDR3 reads CASSLPGFRNEKLFF. DNA for the CDR3: TGTGCCAGCAGTTTACCGGGGTTTAGGAATGAAAAACTGTTTTTT. The full variable domain, completed using reference TRBV28 and TRBJ1-4, is DVKVTQSSRYLVKRTGEKVFLECVQDMDHENMFWYRQDPGLGLRLIYFSYDVKMKEKGDIPEGYSVSREKKERFSLILESASTNQTSMYLCASSLPGFRNEKLFFGSGTQLSVL.

V is TRBV28 and J is TRBJ1-5; 10 bases line up with TRBD1. Per germline, CDR1 MDHEN and CDR2 SYDVKM. The CDR3 sequence is 15 residues long. Trimming cost V 10 bases and J 3 bases; bases outside gene matches: 9. CDR3 nucleotides: TGTGCCACCTCAGACAGGGGGCTTCTCAATCAGCCCCAGCATTTT. This translates into CATSDRGLLNQPQHF.

Here the CDR3 DNA reads TGTGCCAGCAGTACCGGGACTACATACGAGCAGTACTTC. This encodes CASSTGTTYEQYF. This chain links TRBV6-2 or TRBV6-3 with TRBJ2-7, with 7 bases matching TRBD2. Germline V gene lookup returns CDR1 MNHEY and CDR2 SVGEGT. The CDR3 is made up of 13 amino acids. V shed 5 bases, J shed 4 bases, and the junction held 5 bases outside the gene matches.

The chain has TRBV19 and TRBJ2-7, with D perhaps TRBD1 (6 bases). The germline gives CDR1 LNHDA, CDR2 SQIVND (reference sequence). The CDR3 consists of 12 residues. Trimming shortened V by 8 bases and J by 4 bases, and 12 bases separated the two germline ends. CDR3 in DNA: TGTGCCAGTGCCGACAGGTTATACGAGCAGTACTTC. Encoded protein: CASADRLYEQYF.

A note on this clone: At one of its ends the junction is not consistent with the germline gene, which may arise from a read error. The V and J genes are TRBV19 and TRBJ1-2; no definite D call. CDR1 is LNHDA, CDR2 SQIVND, per germline (reference sequence). The CDR3 runs to 12 residues. CDR3 nucleotide sequence: TGTGCCAGCCAGACAATTAACTCTGGCTACACCTTC. Protein: CASQTINSGYTF.

The chain recombines TRBV5-5 with TRBJ1-1; 9 nucleotides match TRBD1. This CDR3 is 14 amino acids long. In germline, CDR1 is SGHKS, CDR2 YYEKEE (reference sequence). J gave up 4 bases and V 3 bases, and 4 bases lay outside the gene matches. In nucleotides, the CDR3 is TGTGCCAGCAGCTCCGACAGGGGGACCACTGAAGCTTTCTTT. Its protein product is CASSSDRGTTEAFF.

V and J are TRBV11-3 and TRBJ2-3; D gene uncertain. Trimming pared 1 base from V and 3 bases from J, leaving 5 bases between. The CDR3 is 13 residues long. The germline V gene encodes CDR1 SGHNT and CDR2 YENEEA. Written as DNA, the CDR3 is TGTGCCAGCAGCTTAGCTTTTACAGATACGCAGTATTTT. This sequence encodes CASSLAFTDTQYF.

This rearrangement joins TRBV15 to TRBJ1-1, with 8 nucleotides matching TRBD1. Germline V lookup: CDR1 LNHNV, CDR2 YYDKDF (reference sequence). The CDR3 sequence is 16 residues long. Unmatched junction bases numbered 11, after V lost 8 bases and J lost 0 bases. The CDR3 coding sequence is TGTGCCACCGGCCCCAGGACAGGGATAATGAACACTGAAGCTTTCTTT. Translating gives CATGPRTGIMNTEAFF.

This rearrangement joins TRBV5-6 to TRBJ1-2; 7 bases map to TRBD1. The CDR3 runs 14 residues. The germline CDR1 and CDR2 sequences are SGHDT and YYEEEE. Trimming cost V 1 base and J 3 bases; bases outside gene matches: 3. The DNA for the CDR3 is TGTGCCAGCAGCTTGTCTAGGGGGCACTATGGCTACACCTTC. Encoded protein: CASSLSRGHYGYTF.

CDR3 region: CASRPHKQGKRGGYTF. DNA for the CDR3: TGTGCCAGCAGACCCCATAAACAGGGGAAAAGGGGTGGCTACACCTTC. The chain employs TRBV7-9 and TRBJ1-2, with 7 bases matching TRBD1. Per the germline V gene, CDR1 is SEHNR and CDR2 is FQNEAQ (reference sequence). The CDR3 sequence is 16 residues long. Unmatched junction bases numbered 17, after V lost 6 bases and J lost 7 bases.

The chain links TRBV27 to TRBJ1-2; 8 nucleotides align to TRBD1. This CDR3 is 13 amino acids long. V shed 4 bases and J 7 bases; nucleotides not matched to a gene: 5. CDR1 is MNHEY, CDR2 SMNVEV, per germline (reference sequence). DNA for the CDR3: TGTGCCAGCAGTTCAGGGGGCTTTGGTGGCTACACCTTC. Translation: CASSSGGFGGYTF.

This clone appeared once. This chain uses TRBV27 with TRBJ2-7; a possible D gene is TRBD1 (6 bases). From germline, CDR1 is MNHEY and CDR2 SMNVEV (reference sequence). V gave up 5 bases and J gave up 2 bases, with 13 bases separating them. The CDR3 loop spans 14 amino acids. CDR3 nucleotides: TGTGCCAGCAGTGGAATAGGGGGTACCTACGAGCAGTACTTC. Translated, it gives CASSGIGGTYEQYF.

The rearrangement uses TRBV5-1 and TRBJ2-2; 9 bases match TRBD1. CDR1 SGHRS and CDR2 YFSETQ come from the germline V gene. Unmatched junction bases numbered 3, after V lost 0 bases and J lost 6 bases. This CDR3 spans 15 amino acids. The CDR3 nucleotides are TGCGCCAGCAGCTTGGAGGGGACAGGGCCCGGGGAGCTGTTTTTT. Protein product: CASSLEGTGPGELFF.

For the CDR3, the DNA is TGTGCCAGTAGTGCTACAGGGGGGTATTCACCCCTCCACTTT. This sequence encodes CASSATGGYSPLHF. The chain recombines TRBV19 with TRBJ1-6; 8 bases agree with TRBD1. The germline V gene encodes CDR1 LNHDA and CDR2 SQIVND (reference sequence). Losses at the gene ends were 5 bases for V and 8 bases for J; bases not matched to a gene: 5. The CDR3 is made up of 14 amino acids.

This chain joins TRBV4-2 and TRBJ1-1, with D possibly TRBD1 on 5 matching bases. The germline CDR1 and CDR2 sequences are LGHNA and YNFKEQ. The CDR3 covers 14 residues. Trimming cost V 3 bases and J 4 bases, with 12 bases left between them. CDR3 sequence: CASSQNGQVTEAFF. DNA of the CDR3: TGTGCCAGCAGCCAGAACGGACAAGTCACTGAAGCTTTCTTT.

This chain joins TRBV7-9 and TRBJ1-1; 8 bases fit TRBD1. The CDR3 has 14 amino acids. Germline V gives CDR1 SEHNR, CDR2 FQNEAQ (reference sequence). Trimming at V came to 3 bases and at J to 5 bases, leaving 5 bases not matched to a gene. CDR3 DNA: TGTGCCAGCAGCTTGGACAGGGTAATTACTGAAGCTTTCTTT. Protein: CASSLDRVITEAFF.

This clone has more than one count but fewer than ten. The chain couples TRBV4-1 to TRBJ1-1, with 7 bases matching TRBD1. CDR3 length: 17 amino acids. V trimming: 3 bases; J trimming: 0 bases; junction bases outside the gene matches: 10. Germline V gene sequence: CDR1 MGHRA, CDR2 YSYEKL. The CDR3 reads CASSHVGQYRMNTEAFF. CDR3 nucleotides: TGCGCCAGCAGCCATGTGGGACAGTACCGTATGAACACTGAAGCTTTCTTT.

V usage is TRBV27 and J usage is TRBJ2-7; D is uncertain. Trimming took off 8 bases at V and 3 bases at J, with 11 bases between the two ends. Germline CDR1 MNHEY, CDR2 SMNVEV (reference sequence). The CDR3 loop spans 12 amino acids. CDR3 sequence reads: CASQACLYEQYF. CDR3 sequence (DNA): TGTGCCAGCCAGGCTTGCCTCTACGAGCAGTACTTC.

V and J are TRBV4-2 and TRBJ2-3, with a weak D call TRBD2 (5 bases). The CDR3 is 15 residues long. Germline CDR1 reads LGHNA; CDR2 reads YNFKEQ. V was cut by 4 bases and J by 5 bases, with 16 bases left in between. CDR3 protein: CASSPRGPVGDTQYF. DNA for the CDR3: TGTGCCAGCAGCCCCCGGGGTCCCGTGGGAGATACGCAGTATTTT.

CDR3 coding DNA: TGTGCCAGTAGTATAGCGGGACAAGGAAACACCATATATTTT. This codes for CASSIAGQGNTIYF. The V and J genes are TRBV19 and TRBJ1-3; tentatively, D is TRBD1 (6 bases). Between the trimmed V and J ends, which lost 1 base and 4 bases, there was a span of 8 bases. The germline V gene encodes CDR1 LNHDA and CDR2 SQIVND (reference sequence). CDR3 length: 14 residues.

Of note for this clone: The sample carries other DNA sequences with the same CDR3. In DNA, the CDR3 is TGTGCCAGCAGCCTCCAGGTGAACACTGAAGCTTTCTTT. It codes for CASSLQVNTEAFF. The rearrangement joins TRBV6-5 to TRBJ1-1; D is unresolved. Germline loops: CDR1 MNHEY, CDR2 SVGAGI. Between the trimmed V and J ends, which lost 6 bases and 0 bases, there was a span of 8 bases. CDR3 length equals 13 residues.

In its sample, this clone was seen once. The gene calls are TRBV29-1 and TRBJ1-5; no clear D gene. Trimming pared 1 base from V and 2 bases from J, leaving 9 bases between. The CDR3 extends over 14 amino acids. Germline V lookup: CDR1 SQVTM, CDR2 ANQGSEA. The chain's CDR3 is CSVEVAGRNQPQHF. CDR3 nucleotides: TGCAGCGTTGAAGTGGCAGGCCGCAATCAGCCCCAGCATTTT.

In regard to this clone: Other nucleotide sequences in the sample specify the same CDR3. This chain uses TRBV12-3 or TRBV12-4 with TRBJ2-7, with D perhaps matching TRBD1 (6 bases). V lost 2 bases and J 4 bases, leaving 6 bases between the germline ends. The CDR3 has 12 amino acids. The CDR3 spells CASSLQGYEQYF. DNA of the CDR3: TGTGCCAGCAGTTTACAGGGGTACGAGCAGTACTTC.